This entry is about one TCR beta chain. The antigen remains unidentified. CDR1 and CDR2 (germline): SEHNR, FQNEAQ (reference sequence). V shed 5 bases and J 2 bases; nucleotides not matched to a gene: 10. The CDR3 is 16 amino acids. The PCR used 60 Vbeta and 13 Jbeta primers. Only in-frame clones appear in the TCRdb table, and some are missing; sequencing was by immunoSEQ multiplex PCR. The sample carries under 200,000 clones, 75% to 85% recorded once. The record originates from a study of cytomegalovirus exposure and HLA in healthy donors. Study outcomes and limitations: Some TCR beta chains (more than 150 of them) were listed as cytomegalovirus-associated.

The clonotype originates from a man in his forties or fifties in good health and CMV-seropositive. The V gene is TRBV7-9, the J gene TRBJ2-7, with 9 nucleotides matching TRBD1. The sample comprised PBMCs. The chain's CDR3 is CASSPPGQGQTYEQYF. The CDR3 coding sequence is TGTGCCAGCAGCCCTCCGGGACAGGGTCAAACCTACGAGCAGTACTTC. Drawing the rest from reference TRBV7-9 and TRBJ2-7, the complete variable domain is DTGVSQNPRHKITKRGQNVTFRCDPISEHNRLYWYRQTLGQGPEFLTYFQNEAQLEKSRLLSDRFSAERPKGSFSTLEIQRTEQGDSAMYLCASSPPGQGQTYEQYFGPGTRLTVT.